Detailed here is one T cell receptor beta chain. These data originate in a study of CD8+ T cells in alopecia areata. Background on the study: In an open-label trial, patients got 5 to 10 mg tofacitinib twice daily.

Deletions cut 0 bases from V and 7 bases from J, with 8 bases between. Looked up from germline, CDR1 is SGHDT and CDR2 is YYEEEE. The CDR3 runs to 13 residues. PBMCs provided sorted CD4+ and CD8+ T cells. The authors extracted RNA and reverse transcribed it into cDNA as the sequencing template. Some clones are missing from TCRdb's copy, which holds only in-frame ones; the method was immunoSEQ multiplex PCR. The table lists over 150,000 clones, roughly 60% of them singletons, with approximately 1.7% in the top ten. The sequence was collected from a human donor with alopecia areata. The specimen comprised CD4+ T cells sorted from blood, sampled at week 0. The V gene is TRBV5-6, the J gene TRBJ1-5; D unclear. CDR3 residues: CASSLGPGQPQHF. The CDR3 coding sequence is TGTGCCAGCAGCTTGGGACCGGGGCAGCCCCAGCATTTT.